These T cell receptor beta chains were read from a single sample in a study of blood T cell repertoires in COVID-19. Generated by immunoSEQ multiplex PCR, the TCRdb table keeps only in-frame clones and is missing some. The repertoire has about 76,000 clones, around 78% of them found once; the top ten carry 15%. The sample taken for sequencing was peripheral blood. The source of these receptors is a human donor in a cohort sampled during active COVID-19. The CDR3 runs from the conserved cysteine through the conserved F or W. A D gene is named only where the DNA matches it firmly. Some rows mark clone size as missing; the rest say once, few, many or name a class of expanded clone.

TRBD2 TRBJ2-2 TRBV19 NA TGTTCTACGTCTAGCGGTGGAAGTACCGGGGAGCTGTTTTTT CSTSSGGSTGELFF
NA TRBJ1-2 TRBV5-6 NA TGTGCCAGCAGCGCGGGACCGACTACCTATGGCTACACCTTC CASSAGPTTYGYTF
TRBD1 TRBJ1-2 TRBV28 NA TGTGCCAGCAGAACGACAGGGGACTTCGTTAACTATGGCTACACCTTC CASRTTGDFVNYGYTF
NA TRBJ2-1 TRBV11-2 NA TGTGCCAGCAGCCGGGACTTCTCCTACAATGAGCAGTTCTTC CASSRDFSYNEQFF
NA TRBJ1-6 TRBV27 NA TGTGCCAGCAGGCCCAAGGGACAAGATAATTCACCCCTCCACTTT CASRPKGQDNSPLHF
NA TRBJ1-6 TRBV10-3 NA TGTGCCATCAGTTCACTGAATGAAGCTGAGAATTCACCCCTCCACTTT CAISSLNEAENSPLHF
NA TRBJ1-5 TRBV5-6 NA TGTGCCAGCAGCTTGAGGAGCTATAGCAATCAGCCCCAGCATTTT CASSLRSYSNQPQHF
TRBD2 TRBJ2-7 TRBV5-1 NA TGCGCCAGCAGCTTGGTATTCGGGGGGGAACTAGCCACCTACGAGCAGTACTTC CASSLVFGGELATYEQYF
NA TRBJ2-2 TRBV19 NA TGTGCCAGTAGCCCTATTCTGGGGCTGAACACCGGGGAGCTGTTTTTT CASSPILGLNTGELFF
TRBD2 TRBJ2-3 TRBV4-1 once TGCGCCAGCAGGCTAGCGGGAGGGTCGTATACGCAGTATTTT CASRLAGGSYTQYF
TRBD1 TRBJ1-2 TRBV6-5 NA TGTGCCAGCAGCCAGGACAGGGGCAGCTATGGCTACACCTTC CASSQDRGSYGYTF
NA TRBJ2-1 TRBV25-1 NA TGTGCCAGCAGTAAGTCGAGGGGGTGGGACGATGAGCAGTTCTTC CASSKSRGWDDEQFF
NA TRBJ1-5 TRBV5-1 NA TGCGCCAGCAGCGCCCAAACAGGGAGCGACCAGCCCCAGCATTTT CASSAQTGSDQPQHF
NA TRBJ1-2 TRBV29-1 once TGCAGCGCCTGGTCGACAGTTAACTATGGCTACACCTTC CSAWSTVNYGYTF
NA TRBJ1-2 TRBV19 NA TGTGCCAGTAGTATAGGGCGATCTACAGGGTATGGCTACACCTTC CASSIGRSTGYGYTF
NA TRBJ1-4 TRBV19 NA TGTGCCAGTAGTATAGATCTGACAGAAAATGAAAAACTGTTTTTT CASSIDLTENEKLFF
TRBD2 TRBJ2-2 TRBV7-2 NA TGTGCCAGCATCCAGGGACTAGGGATGAACACCGGGGAGCTGTTTTTT CASIQGLGMNTGELFF
NA TRBJ2-7 TRBV30 once TGTGCCTGGAGTGTCGCCAGGGGAACCTCGGTGGAGCAGTACTTC CAWSVARGTSVEQYF
TRBD1 TRBJ2-7 TRBV3-1/TRBV3-2 NA TGTGCCAGCAGCCAAAAGGGGGCCCACGAGCAGTACTTC CASSQKGAHEQYF
TRBD1 TRBJ2-5 TRBV19 NA TGTGCCAGTAGTAAGACAGGGGTAAGGACCCAGTACTTC CASSKTGVRTQYF
NA TRBJ2-7 TRBV19 few TGTGCCAGTAGTATAGAAGCCCTAGCGTCAACCTACGAGCAGTACTTC CASSIEALASTYEQYF
TRBD2 TRBJ2-3 TRBV19 NA TGTGCCAGTAGCCGAACAGGACTAGCGGGACCCCAGGACACGCAGTATTTT CASSRTGLAGPQDTQYF
NA TRBJ1-1 TRBV7-6 NA TGTGCCAGCAGCTTAGAGAGATTCAACACTGAAGCTTTCTTT CASSLERFNTEAFF
TRBD2 TRBJ2-5 TRBV19 NA TGTGCCAGTAGAAGCAGCAGGCTAGCGGGTGAGACCCAGTACTTC CASRSSRLAGETQYF
TRBD2 TRBJ2-7 TRBV7-6 NA TGTGCCAGCAGCTTAGAGACTAGCGGCTACGAGCAGTACTTC CASSLETSGYEQYF
TRBD2 TRBJ2-1 TRBV19 NA TGTGCCAGTAGTTTGCGGGAGGGCCTGGTCAATGAGCAGTTCTTC CASSLREGLVNEQFF
TRBD1 TRBJ2-7 TRBV30 NA TGTGCCTGGAAGTCCATAGGACAGGGGGCAAGTGAGCAGTACTTC CAWKSIGQGASEQYF
NA TRBJ2-7 TRBV30 few TGTGCATCCGGTAGGGCTAGCCGGGCCCACGAGCAGTACTTC CASGRASRAHEQYF
TRBD1 TRBJ1-5 TRBV28 NA TGTGCCAGCATTCCCGGGACAGGCAAGACCGGTAGCAATCAGCCCCAGCATTTT CASIPGTGKTGSNQPQHF
NA TRBJ1-3 TRBV10-1 NA TGCGCCAGCAGTGTTGGGGGCCCTGGAAACACCATATATTTT CASSVGGPGNTIYF
TRBD2 TRBJ2-7 TRBV19 few TGTGCCAGTAGTATCGGGACTAGCGGGAGTTACGAGCAGTACTTC CASSIGTSGSYEQYF
NA TRBJ1-2 TRBV6-1 NA TGTGCCAGCAGTGATGCAGGGGCAGGCTATGGCTACACCTTC CASSDAGAGYGYTF
NA TRBJ2-7 TRBV2 NA TGTGCCAGCAATCCATACGAGCAGTACTTC CASNPYEQYF
NA TRBJ1-5 TRBV19 NA TGTGCCAGTAGTAACCACCTTGGACAGACGTTTAGGAGCAATCAGCCCCAGCATTTT CASSNHLGQTFRSNQPQHF
TRBD1 TRBJ1-1 TRBV7-6 NA TGTGCCAGCAGCCGTTCCCCGGGACAGGGACATAACACTGAAGCTTTCTTT CASSRSPGQGHNTEAFF
NA TRBJ1-2 TRBV5-1 NA TGCGCCAGCAGTCCCCGGGGACTAGATGGCTACACCTTC CASSPRGLDGYTF
NA TRBJ1-2 TRBV4-2 NA TGTGCCAGCAGCCAAGAGGGGGGAAGGGAGTTTTCTGGCTACACCTTC CASSQEGGREFSGYTF
TRBD1 TRBJ2-7 TRBV5-4 NA TGTGCCAGCAGCGTCGACAGGGGGGTAATGTACGAGCAGTACTTC CASSVDRGVMYEQYF
NA TRBJ2-7 TRBV25-1 NA TGTGCCAGCAGTGTATCGGGGTCCTACGAGCAGTACTTC CASSVSGSYEQYF
TRBD2 TRBJ2-7 TRBV11-2 many TGTGCCAGCAGCGCTACTAGCGGCTCCTACGAGCAGTACTTC CASSATSGSYEQYF
TRBD2 TRBJ2-1 TRBV19 few TGTGCCAGTAGTGCGACTTCTAGCGGGAGTATCAATGAGCAGTTCTTC CASSATSSGSINEQFF